This T cell receptor (beta chain) was captured in a study of PD-L1 blockade in urothelial cancer. Study results and limitations: When pretreatment blood TCR clonality was below the median, it predicted better survival.

Data came from immunoSEQ multiplex PCR; TCRdb stores just in-frame clones and leaves some out. Seen here are some 22,000 clones, around 90% observed once, and the top ten hold 15% to 20%. As concerns this clone: Its antigen is not known.

Trimming at V came to 2 bases and at J to 6 bases, leaving 11 bases not matched to a gene. Germline V lookup: CDR1 MDHEN, CDR2 SYDVKM. The CDR3 has 17 amino acids. The receptor was isolated from an older woman with urothelial cancer. The source was PBMCs, collected around atezolizumab (anti-PD-L1) treatment. The gene calls are TRBV28 and TRBJ2-1; 9 positions agree with TRBD2. The CDR3 loop reads CASSLGLSGSITNEQFF. DNA of the CDR3: TGTGCCAGCAGTTTAGGACTTAGCGGGAGTATAACCAATGAGCAGTTCTTC.